One and the same sample provided the 26 T cell receptor beta chains below, sequenced in a study of cytomegalovirus exposure and HLA in healthy donors. Assay used: immunoSEQ multiplex PCR; TCRdb lists only in-frame clones, some missing. This sample carries some 240,000 clones, roughly 83% of them seen once, and the ten largest clones take roughly 5.5%. Sequencing input: PBMCs. The receptors shown here come from a young woman in good health and CMV-seronegative.

This chain joins TRBV10-3 and TRBJ1-4; 8 positions agree with TRBD1. The germline V gene has CDR1 ENHRY and CDR2 SYGVKD. This CDR3 is 13 amino acids long. Unmatched junction bases numbered 0, after V lost 3 bases and J lost 6 bases. In nucleotides, the CDR3 is TGTGCCATCAGTGAACAGGGGGATGAAAAACTGTTTTTT. Its protein product is CAISEQGDEKLFF.

The V call is TRBV28, the J call TRBJ1-2; 11 bases agree with TRBD1. Trimming removed 2 bases from V and 8 bases from J; junction bases left unmatched: 1. The germline V gene has CDR1 MDHEN and CDR2 SYDVKM. The CDR3 is 13 amino acids. This CDR3 is CASSLGDRGGYTF. The CDR3 coding sequence is TGTGCCAGCAGTTTAGGGGACAGGGGGGGCTACACCTTC.

The V call is TRBV7-8, the J call TRBJ2-5; 12 bases map to TRBD2. This CDR3 is built from 15 residues. V dropped 5 bases and J dropped 5; count of bases not matched to a gene: 6. From germline, CDR1 is SGHVS and CDR2 FQNEAQ. CDR3 nucleotides: TGTGCCAGCAGCCCTAGCGGGGGGGTCGGGGAGACCCAGTACTTC. It is translated as CASSPSGGVGETQYF.

This clone came up once. This sequence joins TRBV28 and TRBJ1-4; D is unresolved. V was pared by 3 bases and J by 8 bases, with 19 bases between. The CDR3 is 16 amino acids. CDR1 MDHEN and CDR2 SYDVKM come from the germline V gene. CDR3 residues: CASSLSWGLRREKLFF. The CDR3 DNA follows: TGTGCCAGCAGTTTGAGTTGGGGTTTGCGACGGGAAAAACTGTTTTTT. Filled out from reference TRBV28 and TRBJ1-4, the complete variable domain reads DVKVTQSSRYLVKRTGEKVFLECVQDMDHENMFWYRQDPGLGLRLIYFSYDVKMKEKGDIPEGYSVSREKKERFSLILESASTNQTSMYLCASSLSWGLRREKLFFGSGTQLSVL.

The chain carries TRBV30 and TRBJ1-2; 7 bases match TRBD1. V lost 7 bases to trimming and J lost 2 bases; unmatched junction nucleotides: 10. The CDR3 consists of 14 residues. CDR1 is GTSNPN and CDR2 is SVGIG in the germline V gene (reference sequence). CDR3 nucleotide sequence: TGTGCCTCGAGGAGGGGGCTCAAGAACTATGGCTACACCTTC. Residues: CASRRGLKNYGYTF.

This clone is a singleton in its sample. This chain uses TRBV2 with TRBJ2-1, with no clear D. In germline, CDR1 is SNHLY, CDR2 FYNNEI. The CDR3 has 13 residues. V was trimmed by 3 bases and J by 15 bases, leaving 18 bases between them. CDR3 bases: TGTGCCAGCAGTGAGGGTCGGACCCTTAAAGGGTTCTTC. Its protein is CASSEGRTLKGFF.

The chain has TRBV27 and TRBJ2-3, with D unclear. Germline V gene sequence: CDR1 MNHEY, CDR2 SMNVEV (reference sequence). The CDR3 totals 18 residues. The V end was cut by 6 bases, the J end by 0 bases, with 22 bases between. The CDR3 nucleotides are TGTGCCAGCAGACGACGTGGTAGTGGAACGACTAGCACAGATACGCAGTATTTT. As protein: CASRRRGSGTTSTDTQYF.

The CDR3 region is CASSCTGGTSGTYYEQYF. In DNA, the CDR3 is TGTGCCAGCAGCTGCACGGGGGGCACTAGCGGGACCTACTACGAGCAGTACTTC. J is TRBJ2-7 and V is TRBV5-6; TRBD2 matches 10 bases. The CDR3 spans 18 residues. CDR1 and CDR2 from the germline V gene are SGHDT and YYEEEE. The V segment lost 3 bases and the J segment 3 bases; nucleotides outside the gene matches: 15.

This chain joins TRBV6-1 and TRBJ1-2; TRBD1 matches 9 bases. Per germline, CDR1 MNHNS and CDR2 SASEGT. With 6 bases clipped from V and 3 bases from J, the junction kept 5 bases outside the gene matches. The CDR3 loop spans 14 amino acids. The chain's CDR3 is CASRLGDRDYGYTF. The CDR3 region has the DNA TGTGCCAGCAGGCTGGGGGACAGGGACTATGGCTACACCTTC.

The V and J genes are TRBV5-1 and TRBJ1-1; 9 positions agree with TRBD1. Germline trimming cut 4 bases from V and 5 bases from J; bases unmatched to any gene: 6. Germline CDR1 reads SGHRS; CDR2 reads YFSETQ. The CDR3 spans 14 residues. The CDR3 reads CASSPDRGGTEAFF. CDR3 nucleotide sequence: TGCGCCAGCAGCCCGGACAGGGGTGGGACTGAAGCTTTCTTT.

The chain is built from TRBV5-1 and TRBJ2-7; 8 bases line up with TRBD1. Germline CDR1 SGHRS, CDR2 YFSETQ. This CDR3 has 14 amino acids. The J segment lost 4 bases and the V segment lost 3 bases, leaving 6 bases of the junction unmatched. CDR3 amino acids: CASSSQGVRYEQYF. For the CDR3, the DNA is TGCGCCAGCAGCTCACAGGGGGTAAGGTACGAGCAGTACTTC.

The V gene is TRBV2, the J gene TRBJ2-5, with D possibly matching TRBD2 (6 bases). The CDR3 is 17 residues long. Germline CDR1 SNHLY, CDR2 FYNNEI. Trimming took 7 bases from V and 5 from J, leaving 26 bases between them. The CDR3 is CASTLRRGAGKWETQYF. The DNA of the CDR3 is TGTGCCAGCACCTTACGCCGAGGGGCGGGGAAATGGGAGACCCAGTACTTC.

The chain has TRBV5-1 and TRBJ2-3; 12 bases agree with TRBD1. The V segment lost 4 bases and the J segment 0 bases; nucleotides outside the gene matches: 12. Germline CDR1 and CDR2: SGHRS and YFSETQ. The CDR3 totals 19 residues. As DNA, the CDR3 is TGCGCCAGCAGCGCCGGACGGGACAGGGGGCCGTACAGCACAGATACGCAGTATTTT. Its translation is CASSAGRDRGPYSTDTQYF.

The rearrangement links TRBV5-1 to TRBJ2-2; TRBD1 agrees at 7 bases. CDR3 size: 15 residues. The J segment lost 6 bases and the V segment lost 4 bases, leaving 9 bases of the junction unmatched. Germline V gene lookup returns CDR1 SGHRS and CDR2 YFSETQ. CDR3 region: CASSMTRQGAGELFF. The CDR3 DNA reads TGCGCCAGCAGCATGACAAGACAGGGAGCCGGGGAGCTGTTTTTT.

This clone was observed a handful of times. The rearrangement uses TRBV28 and TRBJ1-5, with TRBD1 as a possible D gene (5 bases). This CDR3 is built from 17 residues. Germline V gene sequence: CDR1 MDHEN, CDR2 SYDVKM. Trimming took off 6 bases at V and 1 base at J, with 19 bases between the two ends. The CDR3 region has the DNA TGTGCCAGCAGCCCCGGGACGACCCCCACAAGCAATCAGCCCCAGCATTTT. The encoded protein is CASSPGTTPTSNQPQHF. Based on the CDR3 plus reference TRBV28 and TRBJ1-5, the full variable domain is DVKVTQSSRYLVKRTGEKVFLECVQDMDHENMFWYRQDPGLGLRLIYFSYDVKMKEKGDIPEGYSVSREKKERFSLILESASTNQTSMYLCASSPGTTPTSNQPQHFGDGTRLSIL.

The chain has TRBV2 and TRBJ1-3; unclear D gene. The length of the CDR3 is 13 residues. Trimming stripped 3 bases from V and 0 bases from J, with 3 bases between. Germline lookup yields CDR1 SNHLY and CDR2 FYNNEI. CDR3 loop: CASSDDSGNTIYF. Written as DNA, the CDR3 is TGTGCCAGCAGTGACGACTCTGGAAACACCATATATTTT. Full variable domain (missing parts from reference TRBV2 and TRBJ1-3): EPEVTQTPSHQVTQMGQEVILRCVPISNHLYFYWYRQILGQKVEFLVSFYNNEISEKSEIFDDQFSVERPDGSNFTLKIRSTKLEDSAMYFCASSDDSGNTIYFGEGSWLTVV.

The rearrangement joins TRBV30 to TRBJ1-1; D is uncertain. This CDR3 has 12 amino acids. Germline CDR1 reads GTSNPN; CDR2 reads SVGIG (reference sequence). V lost 5 bases to trimming and J lost 5 bases, with 12 bases between them. The chain's CDR3 is CAWEGGRTEAFF. The CDR3 DNA reads as TGTGCCTGGGAGGGCGGGAGAACTGAAGCTTTCTTT.

J is TRBJ1-1 and V is TRBV11-2; 11 bases match TRBD1. With V trimmed by 5 bases and J by 6 bases, 5 bases remained unmatched. This CDR3 has 14 amino acids. Germline loops: CDR1 SGHAT, CDR2 FQNNGV. CDR3 bases: TGTGCCAGCAGCCTAGGACAGGGGGCGGCTGAAGCTTTCTTT. Translation gives CASSLGQGAAEAFF.

The CDR3 DNA follows: TGTGCCAGCAGTGATACATTCTCAGGGGAATTTGGCAATGAGCAGTTCTTC. Its translation is CASSDTFSGEFGNEQFF. V and J are TRBV25-1 and TRBJ2-1, with a possible D match to TRBD1 (6 bases). The CDR3 runs 17 residues. The germline V gene encodes CDR1 MGHDK and CDR2 SYGVNS. Trimming took 3 bases from V and 6 from J, leaving 21 bases between them.

The chain combines TRBV6-6 with TRBJ2-7, with 15 bases fitting TRBD2. The length of the CDR3 is 16 residues. Germline lookup yields CDR1 MNHNY and CDR2 SVGAGI (reference sequence). Trimming at V came to 6 bases and at J to 2 bases, leaving 5 bases not matched to a gene. The CDR3 here is CASSGTSGGIAYEQYF. In DNA, the CDR3 is TGTGCCAGCAGCGGGACTAGCGGGGGGATCGCCTACGAGCAGTACTTC.

The chain recombines TRBV9 with TRBJ2-3, with 11 bases identical to TRBD2. The V gene end was trimmed by 4 bases and the J gene end by 5 bases; junction bases not matched to a gene: 6. Germline V gene lookup returns CDR1 SGDLS and CDR2 YYNGEE. This CDR3 contains 15 residues. The CDR3, as DNA: TGTGCCAGCAGCCCTGGGACTAGCGGCATAGATACGCAGTATTTT. It codes for CASSPGTSGIDTQYF.

The V call is TRBV5-1, the J call TRBJ1-2; D gene unclear. Germline lookup yields CDR1 SGHRS and CDR2 YFSETQ. V lost 4 bases, J lost 0 bases, and 10 bases lay in between. The CDR3 sequence is 14 residues long. CDR3 DNA sequence: TGCGCCAGCAGCCCGCCGACGACTAACTATGGCTACACCTTC. This encodes CASSPPTTNYGYTF.

This chain links TRBV5-1 with TRBJ2-3; 7 nucleotides agree with TRBD2. Germline assignment: CDR1 SGHRS and CDR2 YFSETQ. The CDR3 loop spans 16 amino acids. Losses at the gene ends were 4 bases for V and 4 bases for J; bases not matched to a gene: 12. The CDR3, as DNA: TGCGCCAGCAGCCCCGGAGACCCCCGGGGGGCAGATACGCAGTATTTT. This codes for CASSPGDPRGADTQYF.

The chain joins TRBV7-9 to TRBJ2-7; D is undetermined. CDR3 length: 13 residues. Germline CDR1 reads SEHNR; CDR2 reads FQNEAQ (reference sequence). The germline V and J ends were trimmed by 1 base and 5 bases, with 9 bases remaining between them. The CDR3 loop is CASSLGSANEQYF. Written as DNA, the CDR3 is TGTGCCAGCAGCTTAGGCAGCGCCAACGAGCAGTACTTC.

This clone appeared a few times. The gene calls are TRBV7-2 and TRBJ1-2; 9 nucleotides line up with TRBD1. Trimming at V came to 3 bases and at J to 4 bases, leaving 3 bases not matched to a gene. This CDR3 spans 14 amino acids. Germline values: CDR1 SGHTA, CDR2 FQGNSA. CDR3 DNA: TGTGCCAGCAGCTTGGACAGGGGACCCTATGGCTACACCTTC. Protein product: CASSLDRGPYGYTF. The full variable domain, completed using reference TRBV7-2 and TRBJ1-2, is GAGVSQSPSNKVTEKGKDVELRCDPISGHTALYWYRQSLGQGLEFLIYFQGNSAPDKSGLPSDRFSAERTGGSVSTLTIQRTQQEDSAVYLCASSLDRGPYGYTFGSGTRLTVV.

The chain recombines TRBV6-1 with TRBJ2-4; tentative D call: TRBD1 (5 bases). Between the trimmed V and J ends, which lost 2 bases and 0 bases, there was a span of 14 bases. CDR3 size: 17 residues. Per the germline V gene, CDR1 is MNHNS and CDR2 is SASEGT. The CDR3, as DNA: TGTGCCAGCAGTGAAAAGGTCGACAGCATAGCCAAAAACATTCAGTACTTC. As protein: CASSEKVDSIAKNIQYF.